This paragraph reports one T cell receptor (beta chain). The data were obtained in a study of blood T cell repertoires in COVID-19. The wider study: The United States, Italy and Spain were the sources of the acute and convalescent COVID-19 samples. T cells, B-cell-depleted T cells, or PBMCs supplied cDNA or gDNA.

In the original workflow: Estimation of nucleated cell counts relied on the amplification of reference gene primers. Only in-frame clones appear in the TCRdb table, and some are missing; sequencing was by immunoSEQ multiplex PCR. V and J calls and clone size follow that table, whereas D and trimming were derived from the DNA. The sample yields nearly 250,000 clones, 86% seen once. Germline CDR1 is LGHDT and CDR2 is YNNKEL (reference sequence). The CDR3 runs to 14 residues. J gave up 7 bases and V 3 bases, and 5 bases lay outside the gene matches. The TCR was taken from a woman aged 55-69 years who had recovered from COVID-19. The sequencing sample was made of peripheral blood. The chain couples TRBV3-1 (or the pseudogene TRBV3-2) to TRBJ1-2, with 10 bases fitting TRBD1. The CDR3 is CASSQGTGVVGYTF. In nucleotides, the CDR3 is TGTGCCAGCAGCCAGGGGACAGGGGTGGTTGGCTACACCTTC.